The rows below give T cell receptor beta chains drawn from one sample of a study of shared clonotypes between healthy human individuals. Profiling relied on immunoSEQ multiplex PCR, and the TCRdb table lists in-frame clones only, not all of them. The table lists millions of clones, over 85% of them singletons. Sequenced: naive CD4+ T cells sorted from blood. These receptors all come from a man between 18 and 35 years old in good health. The CDR3 runs from the conserved cysteine through the conserved F or W. The D gene is left open where the match is weak. Clone size is stated in some rows and not others, as once, few, many or a class when expanded.

>TRBV23-1|TRBJ2-6|.|.
TGCGCCAGCAGTGGATCTGGGGCCAACGTCCTGACTTTC
CASSGSGANVLTF
>TRBV5-6|TRBJ2-3|TRBD1|.
TGTGCCAGCAGCCCCGGACAGGGGACCAGCACAGATACGCAGTATTTT
CASSPGQGTSTDTQYF
>TRBV15|TRBJ2-7|TRBD1|.
TGTGCCACCAGCAGAGTGACAGGGGTCTACGAGCAGTACTTC
CATSRVTGVYEQYF
>TRBV4-2|TRBJ1-2|.|.
TGTGCCAGCAGCCAAGAGAATGGCTACACCTTC
CASSQENGYTF
>TRBV5-1|TRBJ2-6|.|.
TGCGCCAGCAGCTTCGACTCTGGGGCCAACGTCCTGACTTTC
CASSFDSGANVLTF
>TRBV5-1|TRBJ2-5|TRBD2|.
TGCGCCAGCAGCCGTAGCGGGAGCGGGGAGACCCAGTACTTC
CASSRSGSGETQYF
>TRBV6-1|TRBJ2-7|TRBD1|once
TGTGCCAGCAGGTCCCCGGGACAGGGGTCCCACGAGCAGTACTTC
CASRSPGQGSHEQYF
>TRBV5-1|TRBJ2-1|.|.
TGCGCCAGCAGCGGGGGGACTGCCATCCCTACGTACAATGAGCAGTTCTTC
CASSGGTAIPTYNEQFF
>TRBV6-1|TRBJ1-5|.|once
TGTGCCAGCAGCCCCGGGGCAGACGGCAATCAGCCCCAGCATTTT
CASSPGADGNQPQHF
>TRBV6-1|TRBJ2-5|.|.
TGTGCCAGCAGCCAGAACCGGGGGGAGACCCAGTACTTC
CASSQNRGETQYF
>TRBV27|TRBJ2-7|.|.
TGTGCCAGCAGTCCCACGCGGGCTACCAGCTCCTACGAGCAGTACTTC
CASSPTRATSSYEQYF
>TRBV7-9|TRBJ1-5|.|.
TGTGCCAGCAGCTCCGGTGGGCCCCAGCATTTT
CASSSGGPQHF
>TRBV7-2|TRBJ2-3|.|.
TGTGCCAGCAGCTTAGCGGGGGAGCGGGCAGGAGATACGCAGTATTTT
CASSLAGERAGDTQYF
>TRBV28|TRBJ1-6|.|.
TGTGCCAGCAGACTGGGGGGCAGGGTGAATTCACCCCTCCACTTT
CASRLGGRVNSPLHF
>TRBV7-3|TRBJ2-2|.|.
TGTGCCAGCAGCTCTTATACCGGGGAGCTGTTTTTT
CASSSYTGELFF
>TRBV6-6|TRBJ2-7|.|.
TGTGCCAGCAGTTACGAGCGGGAGCAGTACTTC
CASSYEREQYF
>TRBV7-9|TRBJ2-1|TRBD2|once
TGTGCCAGCAGCTTAAGTTCGGGAGGGACCTACAATGAGCAGTTCTTC
CASSLSSGGTYNEQFF
>TRBV10-3|TRBJ2-2|TRBD1|.
TGTGCCATCAGTTCCGGGACAGGGGTTCCCGGGGAGCTGTTTTTT
CAISSGTGVPGELFF
>TRBV30|TRBJ1-1|.|.
TGTGCCTGGAGTGTACCCACAGGGAGGACTTTCTTT
CAWSVPTGRTFF
>TRBV5-1|TRBJ2-7|TRBD1|.
TGCGCCAGCACCTACGGGACAGGTCACCACGAGCAGTACTTC
CASTYGTGHHEQYF
>TRBV28|TRBJ1-2|.|.
TGTGCCAGCAGTTTGGACACTTTAAACTATGGCTACACCTTC
CASSLDTLNYGYTF
>TRBV9|TRBJ1-4|.|.
TGTGCCAGCAGCTTGGGTATGTCTAATGAAAAACTGTTTTTT
CASSLGMSNEKLFF
>TRBV6-6|TRBJ1-5|.|.
TGTGCCAGCAGTTTAGAACAGGGCGGGCAGCCCCAGCATTTT
CASSLEQGGQPQHF
>TRBV5-5|TRBJ2-7|.|.
TGTGCCAGCAGCCTCGGACCCGTCTACGATCAGTACTTC
CASSLGPVYDQYF
>TRBV25-1|TRBJ2-7|TRBD1|.
TGTGCCACCACGGACAGGGCCTACGAGCAGTACTTC
CATTDRAYEQYF
>TRBV30|TRBJ1-1|TRBD1|.
TGTGCCTGGAGACTACAGGGGGACACTGAAGCTTTCTTT
CAWRLQGDTEAFF
>TRBV19|TRBJ1-2|.|.
TGTGCCAGTAGTCCCGGGGGGTACTATGGCTACACCTTC
CASSPGGYYGYTF
>TRBV28|TRBJ1-1|.|.
TGTGCCAGCAGTATACTACATGGGGGAAGGCTGAACACTGAAGCTTTCTTT
CASSILHGGRLNTEAFF